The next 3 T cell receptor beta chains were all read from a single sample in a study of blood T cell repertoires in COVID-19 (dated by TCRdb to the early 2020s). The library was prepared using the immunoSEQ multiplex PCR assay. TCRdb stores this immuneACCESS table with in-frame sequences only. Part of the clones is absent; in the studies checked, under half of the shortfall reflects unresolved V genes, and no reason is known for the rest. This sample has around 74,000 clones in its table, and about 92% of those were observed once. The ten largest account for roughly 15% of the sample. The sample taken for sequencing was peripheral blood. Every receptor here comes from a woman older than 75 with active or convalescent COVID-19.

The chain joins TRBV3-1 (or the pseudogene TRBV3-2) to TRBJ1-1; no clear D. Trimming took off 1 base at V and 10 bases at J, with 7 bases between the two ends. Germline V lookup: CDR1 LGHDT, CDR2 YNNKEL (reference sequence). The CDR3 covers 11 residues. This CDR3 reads CASSQVGRAFF. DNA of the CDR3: TGTGCCAGCAGCCAAGTGGGCAGAGCTTTCTTT.

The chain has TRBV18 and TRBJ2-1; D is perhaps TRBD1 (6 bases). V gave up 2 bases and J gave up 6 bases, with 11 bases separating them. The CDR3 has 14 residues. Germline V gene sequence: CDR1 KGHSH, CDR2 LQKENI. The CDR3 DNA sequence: TGTGCCAGCTCACCAATTATAGGGGGCAATGAGCAGTTCTTC. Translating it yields CASSPIIGGNEQFF.

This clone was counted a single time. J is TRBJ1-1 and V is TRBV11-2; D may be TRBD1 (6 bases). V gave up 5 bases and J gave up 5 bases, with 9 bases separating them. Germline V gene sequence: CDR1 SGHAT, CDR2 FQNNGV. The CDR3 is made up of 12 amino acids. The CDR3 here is CASSPTGTEAFF. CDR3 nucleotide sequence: TGTGCCAGCAGCCCCACAGGGACTGAAGCTTTCTTT.